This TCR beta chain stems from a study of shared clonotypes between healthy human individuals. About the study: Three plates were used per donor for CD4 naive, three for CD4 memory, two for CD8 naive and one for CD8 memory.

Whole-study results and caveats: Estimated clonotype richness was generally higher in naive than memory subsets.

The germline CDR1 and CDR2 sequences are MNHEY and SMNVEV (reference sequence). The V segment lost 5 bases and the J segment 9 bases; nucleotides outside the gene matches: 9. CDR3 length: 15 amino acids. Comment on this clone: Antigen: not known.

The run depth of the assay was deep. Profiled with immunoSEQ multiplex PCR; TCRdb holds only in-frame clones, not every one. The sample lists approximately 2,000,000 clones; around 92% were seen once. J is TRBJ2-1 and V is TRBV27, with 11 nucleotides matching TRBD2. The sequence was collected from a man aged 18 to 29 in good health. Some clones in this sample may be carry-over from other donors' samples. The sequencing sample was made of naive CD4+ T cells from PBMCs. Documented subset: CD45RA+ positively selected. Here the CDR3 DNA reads TGTGCCAGCAGTCCCCTTAGCGGGAGGGCTCTTGAGCAGTTCTTC. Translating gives CASSPLSGRALEQFF.